This T cell receptor beta chain comes out of a study of control samples from healthy donors and cancer patients. This CDR3 is 14 amino acids long. CDR1 MNHNY and CDR2 SVGAGI come from the germline V gene (reference sequence). V dropped 6 bases and J dropped 5 bases, with 17 bases sitting between them. Clones were sequenced by immunoSEQ multiplex PCR, and TCRdb holds only the in-frame ones, with some missing. In the table there are around 140,000 clones, about 91% of which are singletons. The specimen sequenced was blood. The J gene is TRBJ2-7, the V gene TRBV6-6, with a possible D match to TRBD2 (6 bases). The sequence derives from a young man in good health. The CDR3 sequence is CASSRRDLTNEQYF. Written as DNA, the CDR3 is TGTGCCAGCAGCCGAAGGGACTTAACCAACGAGCAGTACTTC.